A single sample gave rise to the 27 T cell receptor beta chains below, sequenced in a study of radiotherapy plus CTLA-4 blockade in lung cancer. Clones were read by immunoSEQ multiplex PCR, and TCRdb kept only the in-frame ones, dropping some. The sample holds 65,000 to 85,000 clones, roughly four fifths seen once. Sample: peripheral blood, taken from a patient treated with radiotherapy plus ipilimumab. The receptors were sampled from a human donor with non-small cell lung cancer whose response to radiotherapy plus ipilimumab could not be evaluated. Some clones in this sample may be carry-over from other donors' samples.

The chain joins TRBV28 to TRBJ1-2; perhaps TRBD1 as D (6 bases). This CDR3 has 14 amino acids. V was trimmed by 3 bases and J by 3 bases, leaving 11 bases between them. From germline, CDR1 is MDHEN and CDR2 SYDVKM. In DNA form, the CDR3 reads TGTGCCAGCAGTTTTGGGGGGGCCGACTATGGCTACACCTTC. Encoded protein: CASSFGGADYGYTF.

V is TRBV18 and J is TRBJ1-1, with 10 bases matching TRBD1. The CDR3 consists of 17 residues. CDR1 is KGHSH and CDR2 is LQKENI in the germline V gene. The trim removed 3 bases at V and 1 base at J, leaving 8 bases unmatched. Here the CDR3 reads CASSPVTGGRGNTEAFF. CDR3 coding DNA: TGTGCCAGCTCACCGGTGACAGGGGGCAGGGGGAACACTGAAGCTTTCTTT.

This chain links TRBV7-2 with TRBJ1-1, with D possibly TRBD1 on 5 matching bases. The germline V gene has CDR1 SGHTA and CDR2 FQGNSA. V gave up 1 base and J gave up 4 bases, with 10 bases separating them. The CDR3 is 14 amino acids. For the CDR3, the DNA is TGTGCCAGCAGCTTAGTTGGGGCGGCCACTGAAGCTTTCTTT. Protein sequence: CASSLVGAATEAFF.

This chain connects TRBV28 to TRBJ1-2; D remains ambiguous. Trimming took 6 bases from V and 0 from J, leaving 5 bases between them. The V gene's germline CDR1 is MDHEN and CDR2 SYDVKM. The CDR3 is 12 residues long. The CDR3 sequence is CASSQANYGYTF. Written as DNA, the CDR3 is TGTGCCAGCAGCCAGGCTAACTATGGCTACACCTTC.

The chain has TRBV4-3 and TRBJ1-1; 10 bases map to TRBD1. The germline gives CDR1 LGHNA, CDR2 YSLEER. With 5 bases clipped from V and 10 bases from J, the junction kept 4 bases outside the gene matches. The CDR3 covers 12 residues. The CDR3 DNA sequence: TGCGCCAGCAGCTGGGACAGGGGACGAGCTTTCTTT. Translation: CASSWDRGRAFF.

This clone was counted a few times. The chain links TRBV5-1 to TRBJ2-2, with D perhaps matching TRBD1 (5 bases). The CDR3 length is 14 residues. CDR1 is SGHRS, CDR2 YFSETQ, per germline. Trimming took 4 bases from V and 0 from J, leaving 7 bases between them. The CDR3 DNA sequence: TGCGCCAGCAGCCCGGACACGAACACCGGGGAGCTGTTTTTT. It yields the protein CASSPDTNTGELFF.

The chain employs TRBV6-1 and TRBJ2-7; 9 nucleotides align to TRBD1. The CDR3 is 15 residues long. Germline CDR1 is MNHNS and CDR2 is SASEGT. The V segment lost 7 bases and the J segment 3 bases; nucleotides outside the gene matches: 10. The CDR3 spells CASITGQGGSYEQYF. Written as DNA, the CDR3 is TGTGCCAGCATAACGGGACAGGGCGGAAGCTACGAGCAGTACTTC.

This clone turned up a few times. This chain connects TRBV7-9 to TRBJ1-5, with D perhaps matching TRBD1 (5 bases). The CDR3 is 13 residues long. The V and J ends lost 4 bases and 2 bases respectively, with 6 bases between them. The germline gives CDR1 SEHNR, CDR2 FQNEAQ (reference sequence). CDR3 residues: CASSSGGNQPQHF. For the CDR3, the DNA is TGTGCCAGCAGCTCGGGGGGCAATCAGCCCCAGCATTTT. The full variable domain, with the rest looked up from reference TRBV7-9 and TRBJ1-5, is DTGVSQNPRHKITKRGQNVTFRCDPISEHNRLYWYRQTLGQGPEFLTYFQNEAQLEKSRLLSDRFSAERPKGSFSTLEIQRTEQGDSAMYLCASSSGGNQPQHFGDGTRLSIL.

This clone showed up just a few times. The rearrangement links TRBV12-5 to TRBJ2-3; 7 bases align to TRBD2. Germline CDR1 is LGHNT and CDR2 is FRNRAP. CDR3 length: 17 amino acids. The ends lost 5 bases at V and 4 bases at J; junction bases unmatched: 15. This CDR3 reads CASGPNLPGGIPDTQYF. The CDR3 DNA reads TGTGCTAGTGGTCCCAACCTCCCCGGGGGGATCCCAGATACGCAGTATTTT.

The chain has TRBV7-6 and TRBJ2-1; 9 bases match TRBD1. The germline V gene encodes CDR1 SGHVS and CDR2 FNYEAQ. The CDR3 runs to 14 residues. With V trimmed by 5 bases and J by 4 bases, 3 bases remained unmatched. CDR3 sequence (DNA): TGTGCCAGCAGCCCGGACAGGGGTTACAATGAGCAGTTCTTC. This gives the protein CASSPDRGYNEQFF.

The V gene is TRBV28, the J gene TRBJ1-2; perhaps TRBD1 as D (6 bases). Trimming took 5 bases from V and 4 from J, leaving 8 bases between them. Germline V gives CDR1 MDHEN, CDR2 SYDVKM. The CDR3 runs 12 residues. CDR3 in DNA: TGTGCCAGCAGTCGGGACATCTATGGCTACACCTTC. Translating it yields CASSRDIYGYTF.

The rearrangement joins TRBV9 to TRBJ2-1; possible D gene TRBD2, 6 bases. Germline V gene data show CDR1 as SGDLS and CDR2 as YYNGEE. CDR3 length equals 15 residues. The V and J ends lost 3 bases and 4 bases respectively, with 14 bases between them. CDR3 residues: CASSGGDPRYNEQFF. The CDR3 nucleotides read TGTGCCAGCAGCGGGGGGGACCCCAGATACAATGAGCAGTTCTTC. Full variable domain (outside the CDR3, taken from reference TRBV9 and TRBJ2-1): DSGVTQTPKHLITATGQRVTLRCSPRSGDLSVYWYQQSLDQGLQFLIQYYNGEERAKGNILERFSAQQFPDLHSELNLSSLELGDSALYFCASSGGDPRYNEQFFGPGTRLTVL.

The chain joins TRBV4-3 to TRBJ1-4, with D hard to call. CDR3 length: 16 amino acids. Germline CDR1 and CDR2: LGHNA and YSLEER. Trimming stripped 0 bases from V and 8 bases from J, with 16 bases between. CDR3 loop: CASSQEALGPGEKLFF. For the CDR3, the DNA is TGCGCCAGCAGCCAAGAGGCTCTTGGGCCAGGCGAAAAACTGTTTTTT.

The chain is built from TRBV7-9 and TRBJ2-7; D might be TRBD1 (6 bases). The V and J ends lost 5 bases and 6 bases respectively, with 11 bases between them. The germline V gene encodes CDR1 SEHNR and CDR2 FQNEAQ (reference sequence). The CDR3 consists of 12 residues. CDR3 sequence: CASSLQGGEQYF. DNA for the CDR3: TGTGCCAGCAGCCTACAGGGCGGCGAGCAGTACTTC. Full variable domain (missing parts from reference TRBV7-9 and TRBJ2-7): DTGVSQNPRHKITKRGQNVTFRCDPISEHNRLYWYRQTLGQGPEFLTYFQNEAQLEKSRLLSDRFSAERPKGSFSTLEIQRTEQGDSAMYLCASSLQGGEQYFGPGTRLTVT.

The rearrangement uses TRBV4-1 and TRBJ2-2; TRBD2 matches 8 bases. The germline V gene encodes CDR1 MGHRA and CDR2 YSYEKL. V shed 4 bases and J 6 bases; nucleotides not matched to a gene: 1. This CDR3 has 13 residues. DNA for the CDR3: TGCGCCAGCAGCCTCGGGGGGGCCGGGGAGCTGTTTTTT. This encodes CASSLGGAGELFF.

The chain uses TRBV5-1 and TRBJ2-7; TRBD1 agrees at 8 bases. Germline V gene data show CDR1 as SGHRS and CDR2 as YFSETQ. CDR3 length equals 14 residues. V was clipped by 4 bases and J by 5 bases; unmatched bases: 8. The CDR3 DNA sequence: TGCGCCAGCAGCCCCACGGGGACAGGAGACGAGCAGTACTTC. Its protein is CASSPTGTGDEQYF.

The chain recombines TRBV18 with TRBJ1-6; 7 bases are shared with TRBD1. Germline V lookup: CDR1 KGHSH, CDR2 LQKENI. J was trimmed by 9 bases and V by 2 bases; bases with no gene match: 1. The CDR3 is made up of 13 amino acids. The DNA for the CDR3 is TGTGCCAGCTCACCATCAGGGGGTTCACCCCTCCACTTT. Translated, it gives CASSPSGGSPLHF. The full variable domain, its missing parts supplied by reference TRBV18 and TRBJ1-6, is NAGVMQNPRHLVRRRGQEARLRCSPMKGHSHVYWYRQLPEEGLKFMVYLQKENIIDESGMPKERFSAEFPKEGPSILRIQQVVRGDSAAYFCASSPSGGSPLHFGNGTRLTVT.

J is TRBJ1-2 and V is TRBV5-1, with 8 bases lining up with TRBD1. The J segment lost 4 bases and the V segment lost 1 base, leaving 9 bases of the junction unmatched. CDR3 size: 16 residues. The germline V gene has CDR1 SGHRS and CDR2 YFSETQ. The CDR3 spells CASSLNLAGGIYGYTF. The CDR3 DNA reads TGCGCCAGCAGCTTGAATCTCGCAGGGGGCATCTATGGCTACACCTTC.

Turning to this clone: One end of the junction does not line up with germline, which may come from a read error. Other DNA sequences within the sample encode an identical CDR3. This chain joins TRBV4-2 and TRBJ2-2; D might be TRBD1 (6 bases). The length of the CDR3 is 18 residues. Germline V lookup: CDR1 LGHNA, CDR2 YNFKEQ. The CDR3 sequence is CASSQSRARGLNTGELFF. The CDR3 nucleotides are TGTGCCAGCAGCCAAAGTCGGGCCAGGGGCCTCAACACCGGGGAGCTGTTCTTT.

The V and J genes are TRBV5-6 and TRBJ1-6; D is unclear. Germline CDR1 reads SGHDT; CDR2 reads YYEEEE. The CDR3 totals 13 residues. V was clipped by 0 bases and J by 8 bases, with 6 bases between them. CDR3 residues: CASSLVTDSPLHF. The CDR3 DNA reads TGTGCCAGCAGCTTGGTCACGGATTCACCCCTCCACTTT. Full variable domain (outside the CDR3, taken from reference TRBV5-6 and TRBJ1-6): DAGVTQSPTHLIKTRGQQVTLRCSPKSGHDTVSWYQQALGQGPQFIFQYYEEEERQRGNFPDRFSGHQFPNYSSELNVNALLLGDSALYLCASSLVTDSPLHFGNGTRLTVT.

The rearrangement links TRBV6-1 to TRBJ2-5; possibly TRBD1 for D (6 bases). Trimming shortened V by 2 bases and J by 2 bases, and 15 bases separated the two germline ends. The CDR3 is 16 amino acids. Germline CDR1 is MNHNS and CDR2 is SASEGT. In DNA form, the CDR3 reads TGTGCCAGCAGTGAACTAGCCCCGGGACAACAAGAGACCCAGTACTTC. It specifies CASSELAPGQQETQYF.

This sequence joins TRBV6-5 and TRBJ1-6, with unresolved D. The CDR3 extends over 13 amino acids. Germline CDR1 is MNHEY and CDR2 is SVGAGI. V lost 4 bases to trimming and J lost 7 bases, with 8 bases between them. This CDR3 is CASSFGRNSPLHF. CDR3 bases: TGTGCCAGCAGTTTTGGGAGGAATTCACCCCTCCACTTT.

Only one count was recorded for this clone. The chain employs TRBV4-3 and TRBJ2-2, with 8 positions matching TRBD2. Germline V gene data show CDR1 as LGHNA and CDR2 as YSLEER. V was clipped by 0 bases and J by 9 bases; unmatched bases: 9. CDR3 length: 16 amino acids. CDR3 coding DNA: TGCGCCAGCAGCCAAGATCGGGAGGGTCTAAGGAGGGAGCTGTTTTTT. Translation gives CASSQDREGLRRELFF.

As to this clone: The same CDR3 can be traced to other DNA sequences in this sample. This chain uses TRBV27 with TRBJ1-1; no clear D. V was clipped by 3 bases and J by 1 base, with 6 bases between them. The CDR3 spans 13 residues. The V gene's germline CDR1 is MNHEY and CDR2 SMNVEV (reference sequence). CDR3: CASSFTGNTEAFF. In DNA, the CDR3 is TGTGCCAGCAGTTTCACGGGGAACACTGAAGCTTTCTTT.

The genes are TRBV7-8 and TRBJ2-2; 7 bases are shared with TRBD1. Germline assignment: CDR1 SGHVS and CDR2 FQNEAQ. The CDR3 has 16 amino acids. V was pared by 5 bases and J by 3 bases, with 9 bases of the junction left unmatched. Here the CDR3 reads CASSVPRGSHTGELFF. The CDR3 DNA sequence: TGTGCCAGCAGCGTCCCCAGGGGGAGTCACACCGGGGAGCTGTTTTTT.

The chain combines TRBV7-2 with TRBJ1-1, with D tentatively TRBD1 (5 bases). Trimming pared 3 bases from V and 0 bases from J, leaving 8 bases between. This CDR3 has 14 residues. CDR1 and CDR2 from the germline V gene are SGHTA and FQGNSA. The CDR3 DNA is TGTGCCAGCAGCTTTGGACACCTGAACACTGAAGCTTTCTTT. Its protein is CASSFGHLNTEAFF. The whole variable domain, filled in from reference TRBV7-2 and TRBJ1-1, reads GAGVSQSPSNKVTEKGKDVELRCDPISGHTALYWYRQSLGQGLEFLIYFQGNSAPDKSGLPSDRFSAERTGGSVSTLTIQRTQQEDSAVYLCASSFGHLNTEAFFGQGTRLTVV.

This chain links TRBV11-1 with TRBJ2-7; TRBD1 matches 7 bases. Germline V gene lookup returns CDR1 SGHAT and CDR2 FQDESV (reference sequence). The CDR3 loop spans 13 amino acids. J lost 3 bases, V lost 3 bases, and 2 bases had no gene match. CDR3 in amino acids: CASSFRQGYEQYF. DNA of the CDR3: TGTGCCAGCAGCTTCCGACAGGGCTACGAGCAGTACTTC.